The 5 T cell receptor beta chains listed next were all sequenced from one sample in a study of T cells in Graves' hyperthyroidism and ophthalmopathy. Amplified regions were TCR beta CDR3 sequences from RNA transcripts. A first-round RT-PCR of the TCR CDR3 used the HTBI primer set. MiXCR was run by TCRdb on the multiplex PCR reads, yielding one entry per CDR3 protein. The sample carries 390,000 or so distinct CDR3 sequences, about 15% recorded once. The sample taken for sequencing was blood. Receptors were obtained from a man between 18 and 35 years old with Graves' ophthalmopathy.

V and J are TRBV19 and TRBJ2-3; D is unresolved. Germline V gene lookup returns CDR1 LNHDA and CDR2 SQIVND (reference sequence). V shed 5 bases and J shed 2 bases, with 8 bases lying between them. The CDR3 totals 13 residues. CDR3 coding DNA: TGTGCCAGTAGTGACCCCGCCACAGATACGCAGTATTTT. It encodes CASSDPATDTQYF.

There are many counts of this clonotype. The CDR3 reads CASSQGAQISYEQYF. DNA for the CDR3: TGTGCCAGCAGCCAAGGGGCGCAGATCTCCTACGAGCAGTACTTC. The chain combines TRBV3-1 with TRBJ2-7; D call uncertain. Germline V gene sequence: CDR1 LGHDT, CDR2 YNNKEL (reference sequence). V was trimmed by 1 base and J by 0 bases, leaving 10 bases between them. This CDR3 has 15 amino acids.

This chain uses TRBV5-6 with TRBJ1-2; 9 nucleotides match TRBD1. V shed 6 bases and J 7 bases; nucleotides not matched to a gene: 19. CDR1 is SGHDT and CDR2 is YYEEEE in the germline V gene. This CDR3 has 17 residues. CDR3 DNA: TGTGCCAGCATCGATAAAGAACAGGGGGCGATCCTCGTTGGCTACACCTTC. It translates to CASIDKEQGAILVGYTF.

This clonotype has more than one count but fewer than ten. This chain joins TRBV28 and TRBJ1-2; D may be TRBD1 (5 bases). Germline assignment: CDR1 MDHEN and CDR2 SYDVKM. The CDR3 is made up of 14 amino acids. V was cut by 3 bases and J by 0 bases, with 8 bases left in between. The CDR3 nucleotides are TGTGCCAGCAGTTTTCAGGGACCTAACTATGGCTACACCTTC. It codes for CASSFQGPNYGYTF.

In this sample, this clonotype turned up a few times. A much larger clone differs from this one at a single base, so this may be a read error. The chain is built from TRBV2 and TRBJ1-1; TRBD1 matches at 8 bases. The germline V gene encodes CDR1 SNHLY and CDR2 FYNNEI. CDR3 length: 14 amino acids. V trimming: 8 bases; J trimming: 1 base; junction bases outside the gene matches: 6. CDR3 DNA sequence: TGTGCCAGCGAACAGGGGGTTACGAACACTGAAGCTTTCTTT. It translates to CASEQGVTNTEAFF. The variable domain in full, with the rest retrieved from reference TRBV2 and TRBJ1-1, is EPEVTQTPSHQVTQMGQEVILRCVPISNHLYFYWYRQILGQKVEFLVSFYNNEISEKSEIFDDQFSVERPDGSNFTLKIRSTKLEDSAMYFCASEQGVTNTEAFFGQGTRLTVV.